This T cell receptor beta chain was sequenced during a study of T cells after yellow fever vaccination. The overall study: Researchers used SMART-Seq v4 Ultra Low Input to prepare fractions that had low cell numbers.

This clonotype was seen at least ten times. TCR cDNA was made by 5'RACE template switching, adding a universal primer site and UMIs. From the 5' RACE reads, TCRdb called clonotypes with MiXCR, one entry per CDR3 protein. The table includes hundreds of thousands of distinct CDR3 sequences, around 20% detected once. Germline assignment: CDR1 SEHNR and CDR2 FQNEAQ (reference sequence). CDR3 length: 15 amino acids. The V end was cut by 1 base, the J end by 5 bases, with 12 bases between. The material sequenced was PBMCs, taken before the yellow fever booster vaccination. This TCR was recovered from a man in his late teens or twenties who received the YFV17D yellow fever vaccine. The chain is built from TRBV7-9 and TRBJ2-1, with D tentatively TRBD2 (5 bases). Here the CDR3 DNA reads TGTGCCAGCAGCTTAGTGGCTAGCAACCACAATGAGCAGTTCTTC. It encodes CASSLVASNHNEQFF.